This note documents a single T cell receptor (beta chain) sequence. Its specificity is unknown. The cDNA was produced through 5'RACE with 10-nucleotide random UMIs. Every sequencing run generated in excess of 170 million TCR-beta sequences. These sequences covered 15-18 subjects. Via MiXCR, TCRdb re-called the 5' RACE reads, giving one row per CDR3 protein. This table has 55,000 to 70,000 distinct CDR3 sequences, 10% to 12% appearing once. The data originate from a study of neurological immune-mediated disorders. The study's findings and limits: The most TCR clonal expansion was seen in HTLV-1-associated myelopathy, and the least was seen in multiple sclerosis, which fell below healthy controls. CDR3 amino acid sequences of expanded clones were not shared across subjects, a result suggesting private repertoires in all groups.

This TCR was sampled from a man aged 60 to 69 in good health. Specimen: PBMCs.

For the CDR3, the DNA is TGTGCCAGCAGTCGAGCCTGGGATGAAAAACTGTTTTTT. The encoded protein is CASSRAWDEKLFF. V usage is TRBV2 and J usage is TRBJ1-4; D gene uncertain. Germline lookup yields CDR1 SNHLY and CDR2 FYNNEI. This CDR3 is built from 13 residues. V dropped 5 bases and J dropped 6 bases, with 10 bases sitting between them.